The 20 T cell receptor beta chains in this list originate from one sample, sequenced in a study of T cell responses to AZD1222 COVID-19 vaccine. Clones were read by immunoSEQ multiplex PCR, and TCRdb kept only the in-frame ones, dropping some. This sample has about 140,000 clones, with 92% found just once. The starting material was peripheral blood, obtained 28 days after the second AZD1222 dose. All receptors come from an adult who received the AZD1222 COVID-19 vaccine.

The chain recombines TRBV28 with TRBJ1-5, with 7 bases identical to TRBD1. The V segment lost 4 bases and the J segment 5 bases; nucleotides outside the gene matches: 8. This CDR3 contains 15 residues. Germline assignment: CDR1 MDHEN and CDR2 SYDVKM. CDR3 sequence: CASSSWGDSHQPQHF. DNA for the CDR3: TGTGCCAGCAGTTCATGGGGGGACAGCCATCAGCCCCAGCATTTT.

V gene TRBV7-9 combines with J gene TRBJ2-5; 11 bases map to TRBD2. V lost 3 bases and J lost 1; bases outside the gene matches: 10. Germline lookup yields CDR1 SEHNR and CDR2 FQNEAQ (reference sequence). The CDR3 totals 18 residues. DNA for the CDR3: TGTGCCAGCAGCTTTACACTAGCGGGAGAGGGGGGCCAAGAGACCCAGTACTTC. Its protein is CASSFTLAGEGGQETQYF.

This chain links TRBV7-2 with TRBJ1-5, with TRBD1 as a possible D gene (5 bases). The CDR3 spans 14 residues. Germline V gene data show CDR1 as SGHTA and CDR2 as FQGNSA. V was clipped by 5 bases and J by 6 bases, with 14 bases between them. The CDR3 sequence is CASSPQGSAQPQHF. The CDR3 DNA reads TGTGCCAGCAGCCCGCAGGGTTCGGCTCAGCCCCAGCATTTT. The full variable domain, completed using reference TRBV7-2 and TRBJ1-5, is GAGVSQSPSNKVTEKGKDVELRCDPISGHTALYWYRQSLGQGLEFLIYFQGNSAPDKSGLPSDRFSAERTGGSVSTLTIQRTQQEDSAVYLCASSPQGSAQPQHFGDGTRLSIL.

In nucleotides, the CDR3 is TGTGCCAGCAGCTTCAGGGGGCAAAACGAGCAGTACTTC. Its translation: CASSFRGQNEQYF. V is TRBV5-8 and J is TRBJ2-7, with 8 bases lining up with TRBD1. CDR1 SGHTS and CDR2 YDEGEE come from the germline V gene. Germline trimming cut 2 bases from V and 5 bases from J; bases unmatched to any gene: 3. This CDR3 has 13 amino acids.

This chain uses TRBV9 with TRBJ1-2, with a possible D match to TRBD1 (5 bases). Germline V gene lookup returns CDR1 SGDLS and CDR2 YYNGEE. The V end was cut by 0 bases, the J end by 4 bases, with 10 bases between. CDR3 length: 14 amino acids. The chain's CDR3 is CASSVGGIGYGYTF. In DNA, the CDR3 is TGTGCCAGCAGCGTAGGGGGGATAGGCTATGGCTACACCTTC.

The chain carries TRBV12-3 or TRBV12-4 and TRBJ1-2; 8 nucleotides align to TRBD1. With V trimmed by 8 bases and J by 7 bases, 9 bases remained unmatched. The CDR3 has 13 amino acids. Here the CDR3 DNA reads TGTGCCAGCGAGGGTGAGACAGGGGCTGGCTACACCTTC. Its protein product is CASEGETGAGYTF.

The gene calls are TRBV2 and TRBJ2-7, with 11 bases identical to TRBD1. CDR1 is SNHLY, CDR2 FYNNEI, per germline. The CDR3 is 15 amino acids. Trimming removed 4 bases from V and 6 bases from J; junction bases left unmatched: 8. CDR3: CASSGIRTGGSEQYF. DNA of the CDR3: TGTGCCAGCAGTGGAATTCGGACAGGGGGCTCCGAGCAGTACTTC. The complete variable domain, with remaining parts taken from reference TRBV2 and TRBJ2-7, reads EPEVTQTPSHQVTQMGQEVILRCVPISNHLYFYWYRQILGQKVEFLVSFYNNEISEKSEIFDDQFSVERPDGSNFTLKIRSTKLEDSAMYFCASSGIRTGGSEQYFGPGTRLTVT.

V and J are TRBV7-6 and TRBJ1-2; 8 nucleotides match TRBD1. The CDR3 is 14 amino acids. Unmatched junction bases numbered 3, after V lost 2 bases and J lost 4 bases. Germline CDR1 and CDR2: SGHVS and FNYEAQ. The CDR3 nucleotides are TGTGCCAGCAGCTTAAGGACAGGGCTCTATGGCTACACCTTC. This gives the protein CASSLRTGLYGYTF.

This rearrangement joins TRBV19 to TRBJ1-2; D unresolved. The CDR3 covers 15 residues. V lost 2 bases and J 4 bases, leaving 14 bases between the germline ends. Germline CDR1 and CDR2: LNHDA and SQIVND (reference sequence). DNA for the CDR3: TGTGCCAGTAGTATATCGGCGGGCGCGGGCTATGGCTACACCTTC. Residues: CASSISAGAGYGYTF.

This clone occurred once. This chain uses TRBV18 with TRBJ2-3, with TRBD2 matching over 11 bases. Germline lookup yields CDR1 KGHSH and CDR2 LQKENI. Germline trimming cut 3 bases from V and 4 bases from J; bases unmatched to any gene: 6. The CDR3 spans 16 residues. The CDR3 DNA is TGTGCCAGCTCACCCCCACTAGCGGGAGAGCCAGATACGCAGTATTTT. This codes for CASSPPLAGEPDTQYF.

In its sample, this clone was seen once. This sequence joins TRBV9 and TRBJ1-1; 8 positions agree with TRBD1. V lost 4 bases to trimming and J lost 6 bases; unmatched junction nucleotides: 8. This CDR3 region has 14 residues. Germline V lookup: CDR1 SGDLS, CDR2 YYNGEE. Written as DNA, the CDR3 is TGTGCCAGCAGCCCCCAGGGGGCCCGGGCTGAAGCTTTCTTT. Protein product: CASSPQGARAEAFF.

The chain combines TRBV19 with TRBJ1-5; D is unclear. The CDR3 has 14 residues. The V end was cut by 4 bases, the J end by 2 bases, with 9 bases between. CDR1 and CDR2 (germline): LNHDA, SQIVND (reference sequence). The CDR3, as DNA: TGTGCCAGTAGTACATTGTCGGGCAATCAGCCCCAGCATTTT. Encoded protein: CASSTLSGNQPQHF.

The genes are TRBV28 and TRBJ1-4; 8 bases line up with TRBD1. V trimming: 6 bases; J trimming: 6 bases; junction bases outside the gene matches: 9. The CDR3 has 15 residues. Germline V gene lookup returns CDR1 MDHEN and CDR2 SYDVKM. Here the CDR3 reads CASRDVDRADEKLFF. The CDR3 coding sequence is TGTGCCAGCAGGGACGTGGACAGGGCGGATGAAAAACTGTTTTTT. Using reference TRBV28 and TRBJ1-4 for the parts outside the CDR3, the full variable domain is DVKVTQSSRYLVKRTGEKVFLECVQDMDHENMFWYRQDPGLGLRLIYFSYDVKMKEKGDIPEGYSVSREKKERFSLILESASTNQTSMYLCASRDVDRADEKLFFGSGTQLSVL.

This clone has just one count. V gene TRBV7-2 combines with J gene TRBJ1-2, with a possible D match to TRBD1 (6 bases). V gave up 1 base and J gave up 4 bases, with 10 bases separating them. The CDR3 has 14 residues. CDR1 and CDR2 from the germline V gene are SGHTA and FQGNSA. The CDR3 here is CASSLDTGSYGYTF. CDR3 in DNA: TGTGCCAGCAGCTTAGATACAGGGAGCTATGGCTACACCTTC.

The CDR3, as DNA: TGTGCCAGCAGCCCCGCCCCAGCGAACACCGGGGAGCTGTTTTTT. The encoded protein is CASSPAPANTGELFF. The genes are TRBV7-3 and TRBJ2-2; D not certain. The CDR3 has 15 residues. V lost 5 bases, J lost 0 bases, and 10 bases lay in between. CDR1 and CDR2 from the germline V gene are SGHTA and FQGTGA.

The CDR3 DNA reads TGTGCCAGCAGCGTATACAGGGTGAGCACAGATACGCAGTATTTT. This codes for CASSVYRVSTDTQYF. J is TRBJ2-3 and V is TRBV9; maybe TRBD1 (6 bases). This CDR3 has 15 amino acids. CDR1 and CDR2 from the germline V gene are SGDLS and YYNGEE. Trimming removed 1 base from V and 0 bases from J, with 9 bases in between.

This chain's CDR3 is CASSLGHPDYNEQFF. The CDR3 bases are TGTGCCAGCAGCTTGGGCCACCCAGATTACAATGAGCAGTTCTTC. The chain combines TRBV7-8 with TRBJ2-1; no clear D gene. Looked up from germline, CDR1 is SGHVS and CDR2 is FQNEAQ. Trimming shortened V by 3 bases and J by 4 bases, and 13 bases separated the two germline ends. The CDR3 has 15 amino acids. The full variable domain, completed using reference TRBV7-8 and TRBJ2-1, is GAGVSQSPRYKVAKRGQDVALRCDPISGHVSLFWYQQALGQGPEFLTYFQNEAQLDKSGLPSDRFFAERPEGSVSTLKIQRTQQEDSAVYLCASSLGHPDYNEQFFGPGTRLTVL.

The J gene is TRBJ1-6, the V gene TRBV9; possible D gene TRBD1, 5 bases. The CDR3 runs to 16 residues. Looked up from germline, CDR1 is SGDLS and CDR2 is YYNGEE. Trimming pared 6 bases from V and 7 bases from J, leaving 20 bases between. CDR3 in amino acids: CASNLGTSPGNSPLHF. DNA for the CDR3: TGTGCCAGCAACCTCGGGACCTCCCCGGGGAATTCACCCCTCCACTTT.

The chain is built from TRBV7-9 and TRBJ1-4, with D tentatively TRBD1 (6 bases). V was cut by 2 bases and J by 5 bases, with 15 bases left in between. Germline V gene data show CDR1 as SEHNR and CDR2 as FQNEAQ (reference sequence). The length of the CDR3 is 16 residues. The CDR3 bases are TGTGCCAGCAGCTTAATTCGGGCAGGGACAAATGAAAAACTGTTTTTT. Encoded protein: CASSLIRAGTNEKLFF.

V usage is TRBV24-1 and J usage is TRBJ1-2, with 7 bases aligning to TRBD1. Germline V gene lookup returns CDR1 KGHDR and CDR2 SFDVKD. This CDR3 comprises 15 residues. The trim removed 1 base at V and 6 bases at J, leaving 7 bases unmatched. CDR3 residues: CATSDLTGQVDGYTF. In nucleotides, the CDR3 is TGTGCCACCAGTGATTTAACCGGACAGGTCGATGGCTACACCTTC.